Below are 32 T cell receptor beta chains sequenced from a single sample in a study of graft-versus-host responses after intestinal transplantation. Produced via immunoSEQ multiplex PCR; TCRdb's table is partial and in-frame only. Of 90,000 to 100,000 clones listed, around nine tenths are singletons. These receptors have no identified antigens. Sequencing was performed on unstimulated CD8+ T cells sorted from spleen or lymph node cells, taken before intestinal transplant. These receptor sequences come from a human donor who received an intestinal transplant.

The chain is built from TRBV7-9 and TRBJ2-1; 9 nucleotides align to TRBD2. This CDR3 comprises 15 residues. The germline CDR1 and CDR2 sequences are SEHNR and FQNEAQ (reference sequence). Losses at the gene ends were 11 bases for V and 5 bases for J; bases not matched to a gene: 13. The chain's CDR3 is CACARREGRNNEQFF. The CDR3 DNA reads as TGTGCCTGCGCGAGGCGGGAGGGCCGAAACAATGAGCAGTTCTTC.

The chain combines TRBV9 with TRBJ2-1; 7 bases line up with TRBD1. The CDR3 sequence is 16 residues long. With 3 bases clipped from V and 2 bases from J, the junction kept 8 bases outside the gene matches. Germline V gene data show CDR1 as SGDLS and CDR2 as YYNGEE. Written as DNA, the CDR3 is TGTGCCAGCAGCGCCAACCGGGACAGAGCCTACAATGAGCAGTTCTTC. Translating it yields CASSANRDRAYNEQFF.

The chain links TRBV19 to TRBJ2-5; 10 bases line up with TRBD2. The J call may be mistaken, given a closer DNA end match to TRBJ2-7. This CDR3 spans 15 amino acids. In germline, CDR1 is LNHDA, CDR2 SQIVND (reference sequence). CDR3 sequence reads: CASSIGTSGLYEQYF. The CDR3 region has the DNA TGTGCCAGTAGTATAGGGACTAGCGGACTCTACGAGCAGTACTTC.

This sequence joins TRBV7-9 and TRBJ2-1; 13 bases are a match to TRBD2. CDR1 is SEHNR and CDR2 is FQNEAQ in the germline V gene (reference sequence). The CDR3 covers 17 residues. The junction had 7 bases not matched to a gene; V was cut back by 4 bases and J by 4 bases. CDR3 sequence reads: CASSSGLAGEGYNEQFF. In nucleotides, the CDR3 is TGTGCCAGCAGCTCAGGACTAGCGGGAGAAGGGTACAATGAGCAGTTCTTC.

The CDR3 DNA reads TGTGCCAGCAGTGAAGCGCAAAATCGGGGGAATCAGCCCCAGCATTTT. Translated, it gives CASSEAQNRGNQPQHF. The rearrangement joins TRBV2 to TRBJ1-5; D may be TRBD1 (5 bases). The CDR3 extends over 16 amino acids. V shed 0 bases and J shed 4 bases, with 13 bases lying between them. Germline assignment: CDR1 SNHLY and CDR2 FYNNEI.

The V gene is TRBV6-5, the J gene TRBJ1-2; the D gene is possibly TRBD1 (5 bases). The CDR3 consists of 15 residues. V lost 2 bases, J lost 6 bases, and 16 bases lay in between. Germline CDR1 and CDR2: MNHEY and SVGAGI. The CDR3 is CASSYEAWGGNGYTF. CDR3 in DNA: TGTGCCAGCAGTTACGAGGCGTGGGGGGGGAATGGCTACACCTTC.

The rearrangement joins TRBV7-9 to TRBJ2-1, with 11 bases aligning to TRBD2. J was trimmed by 7 bases and V by 5 bases; bases with no gene match: 10. The germline CDR1 and CDR2 sequences are SEHNR and FQNEAQ (reference sequence). The CDR3 spans 16 residues. This CDR3 reads CASSPPTSGNNNEQFF. The CDR3 DNA sequence: TGTGCCAGCAGCCCACCGACTAGCGGGAATAATAATGAGCAGTTCTTC.

The chain combines TRBV5-6 with TRBJ2-3, with a weak D call TRBD1 (5 bases). The CDR3 extends over 14 amino acids. The V and J ends lost 4 bases and 2 bases respectively, with 11 bases between them. Germline V gene lookup returns CDR1 SGHDT and CDR2 YYEEEE. The CDR3 DNA reads TGTGCCAGCAGCACCTCAGGGATCACAGATACGCAGTATTTT. It encodes CASSTSGITDTQYF.

V gene TRBV2 combines with J gene TRBJ1-4, with D hard to call. The CDR3 totals 12 residues. V was cut by 6 bases and J by 7 bases, with 9 bases left in between. CDR1 is SNHLY and CDR2 is FYNNEI in the germline V gene. In DNA form, the CDR3 reads TGTGCCAGCAGCGCGCGTGGTGAAAAACTGTTTTTT. Its translation: CASSARGEKLFF. The variable domain in full, completed from reference TRBV2 and TRBJ1-4, reads EPEVTQTPSHQVTQMGQEVILRCVPISNHLYFYWYRQILGQKVEFLVSFYNNEISEKSEIFDDQFSVERPDGSNFTLKIRSTKLEDSAMYFCASSARGEKLFFGSGTQLSVL.

The rearrangement links TRBV7-9 to TRBJ2-1, with 14 bases that match TRBD2. Trimming took 5 bases from V and 6 from J; bases not matched to a gene: 9. Germline CDR1 SEHNR, CDR2 FQNEAQ (reference sequence). The CDR3 consists of 17 residues. The CDR3 region has the DNA TGTGCCAGCAGCCCGGGACTAGCGGGAGCCACACCCAATGAGCAGTTCTTC. Translated: CASSPGLAGATPNEQFF.

The chain combines TRBV5-6 with TRBJ2-1, with TRBD2 matching 14 bases. V lost 4 bases, J lost 4 bases, and 7 bases stayed unmatched. The CDR3 totals 17 residues. Germline assignment: CDR1 SGHDT and CDR2 YYEEEE. The CDR3 is CASSPGLAGEGYNEQFF. The CDR3 DNA reads TGTGCCAGCAGCCCGGGACTAGCGGGAGAGGGTTACAATGAGCAGTTCTTC.

This chain connects TRBV13 to TRBJ2-7; TRBD1 matches at 10 bases. Germline lookup yields CDR1 PRHDT and CDR2 FYEKMQ (reference sequence). J lost 4 bases, V lost 4 bases, and 7 bases had no gene match. This CDR3 has 15 residues. Here the CDR3 DNA reads TGTGCCAGCAGCTACCCGACAGGGGGCAAGTACGAGCAGTACTTC. Translation gives CASSYPTGGKYEQYF.

Only one count was recorded for this clone. This chain joins TRBV30 and TRBJ2-3; no definite D call. Trimming cost V 5 bases and J 4 bases, with 13 bases left between them. Germline loops: CDR1 GTSNPN, CDR2 SVGIG (reference sequence). This CDR3 is built from 13 residues. The chain's CDR3 is CAWRSSPPDTQYF. The CDR3 DNA is TGTGCCTGGCGGTCATCACCCCCAGATACGCAGTATTTT.

This clone was observed once. This chain uses TRBV19 with TRBJ1-6; 7 bases line up with TRBD1. The trim removed 3 bases at V and 9 bases at J, leaving 11 bases unmatched. This CDR3 is 16 amino acids long. CDR1 LNHDA and CDR2 SQIVND come from the germline V gene (reference sequence). The CDR3 bases are TGTGCCAGTAGTATTGATTTCTACAGGGGTGGTTCACCCCTCCACTTT. This codes for CASSIDFYRGGSPLHF.

The chain is built from TRBV6-1 and TRBJ1-5, with 8 bases aligning to TRBD1. From germline, CDR1 is MNHNS and CDR2 SASEGT. The CDR3 sequence is 17 residues long. The V segment lost 2 bases and the J segment 1 base; nucleotides outside the gene matches: 7. As DNA, the CDR3 is TGTGCCAGCAGTGAACTGGGACAGGAGTTCAGCAATCAGCCCCAGCATTTT. As protein: CASSELGQEFSNQPQHF.

The genes are TRBV7-2 and TRBJ2-7; the D is unclear. Trimming stripped 5 bases from V and 2 bases from J, with 10 bases between. Germline CDR1 and CDR2: SGHTA and FQGNSA. The CDR3 consists of 13 residues. Written as DNA, the CDR3 is TGTGCCAGCAGCCCCACCCTACCCTACGAGCAGTACTTC. Amino acid sequence: CASSPTLPYEQYF.

The rearrangement uses TRBV7-9 and TRBJ2-7; TRBD2 matches 9 bases. Germline lookup yields CDR1 SEHNR and CDR2 FQNEAQ (reference sequence). Losses at the gene ends were 4 bases for V and 6 bases for J; bases not matched to a gene: 10. CDR3 length equals 15 residues. In DNA, the CDR3 is TGTGCCAGCAGCTCTCTGCGGGAGGGCCGGGGCGAGCAGTACTTC. Protein product: CASSSLREGRGEQYF.

This chain joins TRBV14 and TRBJ1-2; the D is unclear. The CDR3 covers 14 residues. The ends were cut back, 0 bases at V and 3 bases at J, with 8 bases in the middle. Germline assignment: CDR1 SGHDN and CDR2 FVKESK. The CDR3 DNA reads as TGTGCCAGCAGCCAAGACCCGGGTGACTATGGCTACACCTTC. The encoded protein is CASSQDPGDYGYTF.

The chain combines TRBV30 with TRBJ2-3; D may be TRBD1 (5 bases). The V end lost 0 bases, the J end lost 0 bases, and 25 bases lay between the germline ends. Germline V gene sequence: CDR1 GTSNPN, CDR2 SVGIG (reference sequence). The CDR3 runs 20 residues. The CDR3 spells CAWSVPTTVGPLGSTDTQYF. CDR3 DNA sequence: TGTGCCTGGAGTGTACCGACGACAGTCGGACCGCTAGGAAGCACAGATACGCAGTATTTT.

The chain combines TRBV7-9 with TRBJ2-7; D call uncertain. Between the trimmed V and J ends, which lost 2 bases and 2 bases, there was a span of 7 bases. This CDR3 contains 13 residues. In germline, CDR1 is SEHNR, CDR2 FQNEAQ (reference sequence). CDR3 protein: CASSLSSAYEQYF. In nucleotides, the CDR3 is TGTGCCAGCAGCTTATCCTCCGCCTACGAGCAGTACTTC.

This chain connects TRBV15 to TRBJ2-1; 13 bases match TRBD2. Germline-derived CDR1 and CDR2 are LNHNV and YYDKDF (reference sequence). The J segment lost 0 bases and the V segment lost 5 bases, leaving 4 bases of the junction unmatched. The CDR3 totals 17 residues. Here the CDR3 reads CATSRGLAGSSYNEQFF. DNA of the CDR3: TGTGCCACCAGCCGGGGACTAGCGGGGAGCTCCTACAATGAGCAGTTCTTC.

The V and J genes are TRBV4-1 and TRBJ2-7; 11 bases are shared with TRBD2. Germline V gene lookup returns CDR1 MGHRA and CDR2 YSYEKL. CDR3 length equals 15 residues. With V trimmed by 2 bases and J by 3 bases, 3 bases remained unmatched. CDR3 amino acids: CASSQTSGSIYEQYF. DNA of the CDR3: TGCGCCAGCAGCCAAACTAGCGGGAGTATCTACGAGCAGTACTTC.

V usage is TRBV2 and J usage is TRBJ1-1; TRBD1 matches 10 bases. Germline V lookup: CDR1 SNHLY, CDR2 FYNNEI. The CDR3 contains 13 residues. The J segment lost 6 bases and the V segment lost 7 bases, leaving 5 bases of the junction unmatched. In nucleotides, the CDR3 is TGTGCCAGCATGACAGGGGGCTTCTCTGAAGCTTTCTTT. Translated, it gives CASMTGGFSEAFF.

The chain has TRBV19 and TRBJ2-5; D possibly corresponds to TRBD2 (6 bases). The V gene lost 2 bases and the J gene lost 5 bases, with 15 bases spanning the gap. The CDR3 loop spans 15 amino acids. Germline CDR1 LNHDA, CDR2 SQIVND (reference sequence). The CDR3 DNA reads TGTGCCAGTAGTATACGGGACTCAGAGGGGGAGACCCAGTACTTC. As protein: CASSIRDSEGETQYF.

As DNA, the CDR3 is TGTGCCAGCAGCCAAGGTTCTAGCGGGAACCAAGAGACCCAGTACTTC. Translation gives CASSQGSSGNQETQYF. The chain has TRBV14 and TRBJ2-5; 9 positions agree with TRBD2. This CDR3 has 16 residues. Germline V gene sequence: CDR1 SGHDN, CDR2 FVKESK. Trimming at V came to 1 base and at J to 0 bases, leaving 3 bases not matched to a gene.

In DNA, the CDR3 is TGTGCCAGCAGCCCCGGACAGTTCTCTGGAAACACCATATATTTT. Encoded protein: CASSPGQFSGNTIYF. V is TRBV9 and J is TRBJ1-3; tentative D call: TRBD1 (6 bases). Looked up from germline, CDR1 is SGDLS and CDR2 is YYNGEE. Between the trimmed V and J ends, which lost 4 bases and 0 bases, there was a span of 11 bases. The CDR3 runs to 15 residues.

The V and J genes are TRBV6-5 and TRBJ1-2; D uncertain. Germline values: CDR1 MNHEY, CDR2 SVGAGI. Trimming removed 5 bases at V and 7 bases at J, with 11 bases between. This CDR3 contains 12 residues. The CDR3 loop is CASSEWEIGYTF. In DNA, the CDR3 is TGTGCCAGCAGTGAATGGGAGATTGGCTACACCTTC.

V usage is TRBV9 and J usage is TRBJ1-1; D remains unclear. Trimming stripped 4 bases from V and 1 base from J, with 8 bases between. The germline gives CDR1 SGDLS, CDR2 YYNGEE. The CDR3 loop spans 13 amino acids. CDR3 sequence reads: CASSSRQNTEAFF. The CDR3 nucleotides read TGTGCCAGCAGCTCCCGACAGAACACTGAAGCTTTCTTT.

The chain uses TRBV4-1 and TRBJ2-7, with TRBD2 as a possible D gene (7 bases). CDR1 and CDR2 (germline): MGHRA, YSYEKL. This CDR3 is 15 amino acids long. V dropped 1 base and J dropped 3 bases, with 13 bases sitting between them. DNA of the CDR3: TGCGCCAGCAGCCAAGGGGGGAGGGGGTTCTACGAGCAGTACTTC. It specifies CASSQGGRGFYEQYF.

Here the CDR3 reads CAWRFNGEAFF. CDR3 in DNA: TGTGCCTGGAGGTTCAACGGTGAAGCTTTCTTT. This rearrangement joins TRBV30 to TRBJ1-1; D unclear. The germline gives CDR1 GTSNPN, CDR2 SVGIG (reference sequence). Between the trimmed V and J ends, which lost 3 bases and 7 bases, there was a span of 9 bases. The CDR3 extends over 11 amino acids.

The rearrangement joins TRBV7-2 to TRBJ2-4, with D unclear. V was pared by 5 bases and J by 7 bases, with 12 bases between. The CDR3 contains 13 residues. The germline gives CDR1 SGHTA, CDR2 FQGNSA. The CDR3 bases are TGTGCCAGCAGCACCCCGACGAGGAACATTCAGTACTTC. Protein: CASSTPTRNIQYF.

The V call is TRBV7-9, the J call TRBJ2-5, with 8 bases fitting TRBD1. The CDR3 length is 14 residues. The germline gives CDR1 SEHNR, CDR2 FQNEAQ (reference sequence). J was trimmed by 2 bases and V by 4 bases; bases with no gene match: 3. In nucleotides, the CDR3 is TGTGCCAGCAGCTCTACAGGGGGACAAGAGACCCAGTACTTC. Translating it yields CASSSTGGQETQYF. The full variable domain, in which reference TRBV7-9 and TRBJ2-5 provide the parts outside the CDR3, is DTGVSQNPRHKITKRGQNVTFRCDPISEHNRLYWYRQTLGQGPEFLTYFQNEAQLEKSRLLSDRFSAERPKGSFSTLEIQRTEQGDSAMYLCASSSTGGQETQYFGPGTRLLVL.